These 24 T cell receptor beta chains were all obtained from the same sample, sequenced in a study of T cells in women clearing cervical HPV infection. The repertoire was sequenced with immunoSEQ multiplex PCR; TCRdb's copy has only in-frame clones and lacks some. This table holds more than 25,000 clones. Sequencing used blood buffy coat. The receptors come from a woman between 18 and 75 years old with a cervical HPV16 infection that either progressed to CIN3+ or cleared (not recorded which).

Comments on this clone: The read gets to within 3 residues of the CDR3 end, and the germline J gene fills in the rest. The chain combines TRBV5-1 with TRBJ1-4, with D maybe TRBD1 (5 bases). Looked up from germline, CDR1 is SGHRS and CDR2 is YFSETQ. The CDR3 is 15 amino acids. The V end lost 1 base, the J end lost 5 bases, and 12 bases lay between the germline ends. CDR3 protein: CASSLSGGTNEKLFF. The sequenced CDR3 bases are TGCGCCAGCAGCTTGAGTGGGGGGACGAATGAAAAA.

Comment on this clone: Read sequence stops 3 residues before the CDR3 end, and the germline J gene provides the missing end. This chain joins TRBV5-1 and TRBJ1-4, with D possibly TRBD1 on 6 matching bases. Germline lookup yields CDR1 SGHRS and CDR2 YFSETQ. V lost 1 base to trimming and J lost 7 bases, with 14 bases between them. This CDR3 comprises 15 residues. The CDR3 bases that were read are TGCGCCAGCAGCTTGACACAGGGCCTCAGTGAAAAA. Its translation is CASSLTQGLSEK. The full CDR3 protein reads CASSLTQGLSEKLFF.

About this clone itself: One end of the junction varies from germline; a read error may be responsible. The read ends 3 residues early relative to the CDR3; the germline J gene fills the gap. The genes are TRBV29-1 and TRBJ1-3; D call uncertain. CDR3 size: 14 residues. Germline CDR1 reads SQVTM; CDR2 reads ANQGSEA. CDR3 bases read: TGCAGCGTTCTTCTCGGCTGGACTGGAAACACG. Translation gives CSVLLGWTGNT. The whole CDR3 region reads CSVLLGWTGNTIYF.

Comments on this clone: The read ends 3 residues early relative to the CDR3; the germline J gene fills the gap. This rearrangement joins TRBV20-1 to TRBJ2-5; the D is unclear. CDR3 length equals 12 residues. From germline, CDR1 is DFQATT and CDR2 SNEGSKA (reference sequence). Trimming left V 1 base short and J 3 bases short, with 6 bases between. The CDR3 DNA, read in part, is TGCAGTGCTAGAGGTATTGAAGAGACC. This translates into CSARGIEET. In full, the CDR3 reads CSARGIEETQYF.

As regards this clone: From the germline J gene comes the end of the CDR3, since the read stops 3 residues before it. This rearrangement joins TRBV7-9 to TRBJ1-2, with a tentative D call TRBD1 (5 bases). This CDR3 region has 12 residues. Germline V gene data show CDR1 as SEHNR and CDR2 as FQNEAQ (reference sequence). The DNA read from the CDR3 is TGTGCCAGCAGCTATAGGGGCTCTGAC. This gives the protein CASSYRGSD. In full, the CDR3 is CASSYRGSDYTF.

Incomplete CDR3 DNA: TGCGCCAGCAGCTTGGTTCGGGCCAGCGGGGGGGATGAG. Protein product: CASSLVRASGGDE. The complete CDR3 sequence is CASSLVRASGGDEQFF. The chain couples TRBV5-1 to TRBJ2-1, with 10 bases lining up with TRBD2. The read terminates 3 residues ahead of where the CDR3 ends, so the germline J gene completes it. From germline, CDR1 is SGHRS and CDR2 YFSETQ. The CDR3 runs to 16 residues. V gave up 0 bases and J gave up 8 bases; unmatched junction bases: 8. The variable domain in full, with the rest retrieved from reference TRBV5-1 and TRBJ2-1, is KAGVTQTPRYLIKTRGQQVTLSCSPISGHRSVSWYQQTPGQGLQFLFEYFSETQRNKGNFPGRFSGRQFSNSRSEMNVSTLELGDSALYLCASSLVRASGGDEQFFGPGTRLTVL.

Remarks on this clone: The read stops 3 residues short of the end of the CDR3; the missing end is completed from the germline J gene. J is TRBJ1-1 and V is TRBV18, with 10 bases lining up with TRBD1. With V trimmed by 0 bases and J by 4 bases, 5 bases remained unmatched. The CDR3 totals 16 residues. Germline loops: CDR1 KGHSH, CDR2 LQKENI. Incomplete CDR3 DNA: TGTGCCAGCTCACCACCAACGGGACAGGGGACCACTGAA. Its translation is CASSPPTGQGTTE. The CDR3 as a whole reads CASSPPTGQGTTEAFF. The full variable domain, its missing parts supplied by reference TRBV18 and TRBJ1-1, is NAGVMQNPRHLVRRRGQEARLRCSPMKGHSHVYWYRQLPEEGLKFMVYLQKENIIDESGMPKERFSAEFPKEGPSILRIQQVVRGDSAAYFCASSPPTGQGTTEAFFGQGTRLTVV.

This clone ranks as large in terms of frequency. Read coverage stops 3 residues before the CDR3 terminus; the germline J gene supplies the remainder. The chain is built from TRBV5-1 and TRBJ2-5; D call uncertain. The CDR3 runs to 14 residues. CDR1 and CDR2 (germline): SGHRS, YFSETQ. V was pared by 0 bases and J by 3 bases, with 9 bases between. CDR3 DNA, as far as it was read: TGCGCCAGCAGCTTGGTGCTAGGAGAAGAGACC. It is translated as CASSLVLGEET. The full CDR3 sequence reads CASSLVLGEETQYF.

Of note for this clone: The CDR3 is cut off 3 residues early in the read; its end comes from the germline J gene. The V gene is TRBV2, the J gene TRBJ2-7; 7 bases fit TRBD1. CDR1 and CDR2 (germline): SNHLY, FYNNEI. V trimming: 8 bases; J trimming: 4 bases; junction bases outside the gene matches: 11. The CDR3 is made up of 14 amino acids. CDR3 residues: CASGRTGSFYEQYF. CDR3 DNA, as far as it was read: TGTGCCAGCGGAAGGACAGGATCGTTTTACGAG.

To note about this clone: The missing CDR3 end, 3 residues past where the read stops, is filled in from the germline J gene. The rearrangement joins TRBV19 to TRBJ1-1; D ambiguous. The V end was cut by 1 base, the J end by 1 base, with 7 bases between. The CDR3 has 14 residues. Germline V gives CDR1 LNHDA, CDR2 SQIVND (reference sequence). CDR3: CASSIGPRNTEAFF. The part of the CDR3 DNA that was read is TGTGCCAGTAGTATAGGGCCGAGGAACACTGAA.

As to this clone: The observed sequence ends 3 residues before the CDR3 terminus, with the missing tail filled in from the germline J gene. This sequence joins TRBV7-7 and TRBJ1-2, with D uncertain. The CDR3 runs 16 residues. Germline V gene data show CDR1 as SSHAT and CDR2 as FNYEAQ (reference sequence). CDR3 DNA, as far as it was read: TGTGCCAGCAGCTTAGCGCTAGCGAGCTCCTACAATGAC. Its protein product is CASSLALASSYND. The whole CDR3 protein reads CASSLALASSYNDYTF.

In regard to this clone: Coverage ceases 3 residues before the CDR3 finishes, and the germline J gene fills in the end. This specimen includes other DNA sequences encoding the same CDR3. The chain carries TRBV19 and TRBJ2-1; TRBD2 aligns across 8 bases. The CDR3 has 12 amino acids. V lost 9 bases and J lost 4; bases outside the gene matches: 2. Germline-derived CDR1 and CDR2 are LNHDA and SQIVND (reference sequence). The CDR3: CASGGGYNEQFF. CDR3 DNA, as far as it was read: TGTGCCAGCGGGGGGGGATACAATGAG.

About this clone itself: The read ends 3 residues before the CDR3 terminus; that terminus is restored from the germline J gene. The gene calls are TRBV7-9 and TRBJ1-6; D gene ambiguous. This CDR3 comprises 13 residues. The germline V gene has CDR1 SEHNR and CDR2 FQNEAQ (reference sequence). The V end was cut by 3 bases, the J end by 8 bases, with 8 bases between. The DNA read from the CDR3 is TGTGCCAGCAGCTTTGTGAAGGATTCACCC. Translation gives CASSFVKDSP. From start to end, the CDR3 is CASSFVKDSPLHF.

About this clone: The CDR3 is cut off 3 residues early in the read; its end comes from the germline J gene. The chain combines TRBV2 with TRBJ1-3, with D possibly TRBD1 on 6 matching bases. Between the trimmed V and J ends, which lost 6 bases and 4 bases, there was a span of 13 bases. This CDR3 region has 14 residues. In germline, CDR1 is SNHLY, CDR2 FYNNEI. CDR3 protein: CASSEGVGGNTIYF. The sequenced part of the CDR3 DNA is TGTGCCAGCAGCGAGGGGGTAGGAGGAAACACC.

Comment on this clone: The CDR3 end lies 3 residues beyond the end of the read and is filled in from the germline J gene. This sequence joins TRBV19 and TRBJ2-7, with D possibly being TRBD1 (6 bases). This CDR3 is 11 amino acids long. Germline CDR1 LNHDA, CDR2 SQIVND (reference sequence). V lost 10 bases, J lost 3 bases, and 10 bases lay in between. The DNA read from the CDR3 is TGTGCCACTTCACAGGGCTACGAG. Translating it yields CATSQGYE. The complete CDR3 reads CATSQGYEQYF.

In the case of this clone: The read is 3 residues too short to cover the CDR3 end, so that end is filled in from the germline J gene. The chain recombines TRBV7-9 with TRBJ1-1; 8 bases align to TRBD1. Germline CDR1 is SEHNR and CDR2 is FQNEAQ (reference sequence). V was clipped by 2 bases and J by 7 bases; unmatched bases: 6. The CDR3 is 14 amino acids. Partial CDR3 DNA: TGTGCCAGCAGCTTACGGGGACAGGTCCGTGAA. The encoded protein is CASSLRGQVRE. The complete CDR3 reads CASSLRGQVREAFF.

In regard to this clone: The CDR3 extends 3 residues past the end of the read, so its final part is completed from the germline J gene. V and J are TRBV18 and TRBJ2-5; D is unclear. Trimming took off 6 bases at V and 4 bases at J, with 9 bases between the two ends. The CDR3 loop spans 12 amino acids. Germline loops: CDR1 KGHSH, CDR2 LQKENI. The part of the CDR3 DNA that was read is TGTGCCAGCTCCCCCAGAGGAGAGACC. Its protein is CASSPRGET. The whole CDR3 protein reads CASSPRGETQYF. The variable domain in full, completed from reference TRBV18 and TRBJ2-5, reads NAGVMQNPRHLVRRRGQEARLRCSPMKGHSHVYWYRQLPEEGLKFMVYLQKENIIDESGMPKERFSAEFPKEGPSILRIQQVVRGDSAAYFCASSPRGETQYFGPGTRLLVL.

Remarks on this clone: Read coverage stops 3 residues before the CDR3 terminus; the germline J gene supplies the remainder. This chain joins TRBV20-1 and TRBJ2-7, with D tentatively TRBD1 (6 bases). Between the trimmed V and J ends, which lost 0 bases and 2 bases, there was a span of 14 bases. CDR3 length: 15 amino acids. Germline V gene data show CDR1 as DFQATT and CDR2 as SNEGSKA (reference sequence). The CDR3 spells CSARDLVRGPYEQYF. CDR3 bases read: TGCAGTGCTAGAGATCTGGTCAGGGGCCCCTACGAG.

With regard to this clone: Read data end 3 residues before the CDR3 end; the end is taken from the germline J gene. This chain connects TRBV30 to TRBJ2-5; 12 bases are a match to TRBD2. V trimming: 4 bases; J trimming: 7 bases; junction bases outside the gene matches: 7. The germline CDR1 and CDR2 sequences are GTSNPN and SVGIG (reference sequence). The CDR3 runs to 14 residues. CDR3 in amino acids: CAWTRTSGVGTQYF. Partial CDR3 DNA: TGTGCCTGGACCAGGACTAGCGGGGTGGGGACC.

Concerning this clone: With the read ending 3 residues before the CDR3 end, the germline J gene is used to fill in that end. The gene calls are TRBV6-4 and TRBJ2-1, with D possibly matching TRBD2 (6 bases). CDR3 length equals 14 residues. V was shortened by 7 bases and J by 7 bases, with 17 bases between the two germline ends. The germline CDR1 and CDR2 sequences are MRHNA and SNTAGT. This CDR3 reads CASTDGRGANEQFF. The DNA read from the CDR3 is TGTGCCAGCACCGACGGGCGGGGCGCGAATGAG.

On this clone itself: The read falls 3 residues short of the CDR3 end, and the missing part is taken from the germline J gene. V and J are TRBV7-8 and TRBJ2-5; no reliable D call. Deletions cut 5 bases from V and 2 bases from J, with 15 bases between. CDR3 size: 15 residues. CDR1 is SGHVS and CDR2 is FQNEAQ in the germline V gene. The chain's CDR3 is CASSLRVTFQETQYF. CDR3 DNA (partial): TGTGCCAGCAGCCTTCGGGTAACTTTTCAAGAGACC.

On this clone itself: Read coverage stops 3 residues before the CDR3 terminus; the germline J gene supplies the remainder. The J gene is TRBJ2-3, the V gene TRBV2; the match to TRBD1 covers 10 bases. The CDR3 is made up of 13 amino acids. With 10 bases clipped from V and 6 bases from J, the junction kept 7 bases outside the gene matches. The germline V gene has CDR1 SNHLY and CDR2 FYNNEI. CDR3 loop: CAIRDRGRDTQYF. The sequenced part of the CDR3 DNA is TGTGCCATCCGGGACAGGGGTAGGGATACG.

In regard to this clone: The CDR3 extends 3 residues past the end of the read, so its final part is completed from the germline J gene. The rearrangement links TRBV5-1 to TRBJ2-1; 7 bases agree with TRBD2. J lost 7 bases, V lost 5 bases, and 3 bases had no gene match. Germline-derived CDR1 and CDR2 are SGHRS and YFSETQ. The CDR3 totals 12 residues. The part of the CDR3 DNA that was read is TGCGCCAGCAGGACTAGCACAAATGAG. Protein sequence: CASRTSTNE. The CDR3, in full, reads CASRTSTNEQFF.

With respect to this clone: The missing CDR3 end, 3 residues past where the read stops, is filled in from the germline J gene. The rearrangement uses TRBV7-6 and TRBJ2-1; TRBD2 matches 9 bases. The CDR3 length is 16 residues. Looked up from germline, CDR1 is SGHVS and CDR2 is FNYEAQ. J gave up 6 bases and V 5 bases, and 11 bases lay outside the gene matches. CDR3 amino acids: CASSPAGAGGFNEQFF. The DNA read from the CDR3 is TGTGCCAGCAGCCCCGCAGGAGCGGGAGGTTTCAATGAG.